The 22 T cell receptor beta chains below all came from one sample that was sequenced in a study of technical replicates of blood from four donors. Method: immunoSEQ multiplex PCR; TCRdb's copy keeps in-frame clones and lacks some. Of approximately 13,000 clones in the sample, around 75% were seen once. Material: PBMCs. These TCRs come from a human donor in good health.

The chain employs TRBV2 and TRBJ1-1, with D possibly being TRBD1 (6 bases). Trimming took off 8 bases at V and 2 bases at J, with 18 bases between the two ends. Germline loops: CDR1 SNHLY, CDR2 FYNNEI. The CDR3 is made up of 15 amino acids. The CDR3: CASADRTKINTEAFF. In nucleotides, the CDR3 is TGTGCCAGCGCAGACAGGACGAAGATTAACACTGAAGCTTTCTTT.

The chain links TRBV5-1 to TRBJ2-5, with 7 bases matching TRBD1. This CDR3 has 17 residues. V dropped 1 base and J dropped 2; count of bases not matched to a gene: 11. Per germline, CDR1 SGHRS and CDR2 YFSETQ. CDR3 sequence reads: CASSLFYSGQQQETQYF. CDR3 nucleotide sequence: TGCGCCAGCAGCTTGTTTTACTCGGGACAGCAACAAGAGACCCAGTACTTC. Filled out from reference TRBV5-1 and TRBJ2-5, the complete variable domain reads KAGVTQTPRYLIKTRGQQVTLSCSPISGHRSVSWYQQTPGQGLQFLFEYFSETQRNKGNFPGRFSGRQFSNSRSEMNVSTLELGDSALYLCASSLFYSGQQQETQYFGPGTRLLVL.

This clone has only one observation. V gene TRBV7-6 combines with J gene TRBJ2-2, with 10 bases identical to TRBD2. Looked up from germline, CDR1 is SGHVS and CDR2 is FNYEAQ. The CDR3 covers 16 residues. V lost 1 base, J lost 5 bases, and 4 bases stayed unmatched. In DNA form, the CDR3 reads TGTGCCAGCAGCTTAGAGGCAGCGGGAGGGACCGGGGAGCTGTTTTTT. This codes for CASSLEAAGGTGELFF.

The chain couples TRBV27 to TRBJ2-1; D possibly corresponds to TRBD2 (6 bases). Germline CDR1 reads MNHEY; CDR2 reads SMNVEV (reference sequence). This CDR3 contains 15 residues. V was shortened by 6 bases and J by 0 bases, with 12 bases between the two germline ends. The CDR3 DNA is TGTGCCAGCAGATTAGCGGCCAGCTCCTACAATGAGCAGTTCTTC. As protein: CASRLAASSYNEQFF.

For the CDR3, the DNA is TGTGCCAGCAGTCGGGACAGGCAATCCTACGAGCAGTACTTC. Translating gives CASSRDRQSYEQYF. The chain has TRBV5-5 and TRBJ2-7; TRBD1 matches at 8 bases. There are 14 residues in the CDR3. Germline loops: CDR1 SGHKS, CDR2 YYEKEE (reference sequence). Trimming at V came to 5 bases and at J to 1 base, leaving 5 bases not matched to a gene.

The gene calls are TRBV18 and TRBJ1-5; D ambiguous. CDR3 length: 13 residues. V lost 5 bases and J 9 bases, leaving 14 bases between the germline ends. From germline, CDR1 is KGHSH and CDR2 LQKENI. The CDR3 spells CASSATPQLPQHF. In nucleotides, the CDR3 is TGTGCCAGCTCAGCTACCCCACAGCTGCCCCAGCATTTT.

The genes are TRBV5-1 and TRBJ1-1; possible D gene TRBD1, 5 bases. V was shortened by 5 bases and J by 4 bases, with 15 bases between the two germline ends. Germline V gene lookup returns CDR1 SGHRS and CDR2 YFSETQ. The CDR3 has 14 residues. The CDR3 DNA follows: TGCGCCAGCAGAGTCAGGGTGGATGGCACTGAAGCTTTCTTT. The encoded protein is CASRVRVDGTEAFF. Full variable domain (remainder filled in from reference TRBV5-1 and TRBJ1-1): KAGVTQTPRYLIKTRGQQVTLSCSPISGHRSVSWYQQTPGQGLQFLFEYFSETQRNKGNFPGRFSGRQFSNSRSEMNVSTLELGDSALYLCASRVRVDGTEAFFGQGTRLTVV.

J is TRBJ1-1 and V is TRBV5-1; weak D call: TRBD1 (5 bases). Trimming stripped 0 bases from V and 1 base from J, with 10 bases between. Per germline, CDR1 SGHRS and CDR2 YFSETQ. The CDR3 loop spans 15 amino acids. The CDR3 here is CASSLETGRNTEAFF. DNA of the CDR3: TGCGCCAGCAGCTTGGAAACAGGACGGAACACTGAAGCTTTCTTT.

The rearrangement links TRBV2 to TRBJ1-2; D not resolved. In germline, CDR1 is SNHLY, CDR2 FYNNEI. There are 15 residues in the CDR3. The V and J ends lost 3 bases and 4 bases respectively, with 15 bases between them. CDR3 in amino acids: CASSDTGSRAYGYTF. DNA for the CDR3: TGTGCCAGCAGTGACACGGGATCGAGGGCCTATGGCTACACCTTC.

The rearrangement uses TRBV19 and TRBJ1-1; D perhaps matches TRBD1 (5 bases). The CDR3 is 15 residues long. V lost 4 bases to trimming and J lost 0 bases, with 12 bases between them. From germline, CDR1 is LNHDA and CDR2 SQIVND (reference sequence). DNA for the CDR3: TGTGCCAGTAGTAAGGACGGGACTATGAACACTGAAGCTTTCTTT. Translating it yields CASSKDGTMNTEAFF.

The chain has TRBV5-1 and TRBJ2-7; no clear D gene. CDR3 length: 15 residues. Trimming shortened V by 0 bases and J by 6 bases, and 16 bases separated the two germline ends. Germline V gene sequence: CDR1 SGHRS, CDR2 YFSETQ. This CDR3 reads CASSLDVSSGPEQYF. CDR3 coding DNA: TGCGCCAGCAGCTTGGACGTCTCCTCTGGCCCCGAGCAGTACTTC.

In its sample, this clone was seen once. CDR3 coding DNA: TGTGCCAGCAGGAAGGAAGGGACAGGGTCGGGGGAGCAGTACTTC. Translation: CASRKEGTGSGEQYF. The chain couples TRBV6-6 to TRBJ2-7; 9 nucleotides line up with TRBD1. The CDR3 runs to 15 residues. V lost 6 bases, J lost 7 bases, and 13 bases stayed unmatched. Germline loops: CDR1 MNHNY, CDR2 SVGAGI (reference sequence).

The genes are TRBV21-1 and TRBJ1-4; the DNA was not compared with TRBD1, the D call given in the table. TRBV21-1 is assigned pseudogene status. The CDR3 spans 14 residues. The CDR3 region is CASSKGQGAEKLFF. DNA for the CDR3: TGTGCCAGCAGCAAAGGACAGGGGGCTGAAAAACTGTTTTTT.

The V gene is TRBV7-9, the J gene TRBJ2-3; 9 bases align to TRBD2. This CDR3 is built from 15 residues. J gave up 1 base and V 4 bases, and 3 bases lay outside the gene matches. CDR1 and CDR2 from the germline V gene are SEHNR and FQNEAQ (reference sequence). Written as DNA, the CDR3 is TGTGCCAGCAGCTCCATAGCGGGAGGCACAGATACGCAGTATTTT. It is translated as CASSSIAGGTDTQYF.

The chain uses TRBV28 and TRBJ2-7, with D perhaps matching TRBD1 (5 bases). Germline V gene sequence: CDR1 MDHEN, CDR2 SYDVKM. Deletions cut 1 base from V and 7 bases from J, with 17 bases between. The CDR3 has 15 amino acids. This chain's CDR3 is CASSLYGASGVEQYF. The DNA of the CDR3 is TGTGCCAGCAGTTTATATGGGGCGTCTGGGGTGGAGCAGTACTTC.

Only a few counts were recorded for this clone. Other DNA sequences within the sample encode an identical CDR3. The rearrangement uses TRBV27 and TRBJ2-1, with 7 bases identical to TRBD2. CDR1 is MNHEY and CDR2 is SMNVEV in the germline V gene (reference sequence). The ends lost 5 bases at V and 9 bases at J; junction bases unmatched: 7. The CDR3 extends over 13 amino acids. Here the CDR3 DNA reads TGTGCCAGCAGTCCCACTAGCGCCGGTGAGCAGTTCTTC. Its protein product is CASSPTSAGEQFF.

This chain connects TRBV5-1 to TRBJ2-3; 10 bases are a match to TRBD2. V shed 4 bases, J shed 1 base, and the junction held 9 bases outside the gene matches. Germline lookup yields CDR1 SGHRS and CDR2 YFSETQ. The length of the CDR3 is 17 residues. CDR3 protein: CASSIQAGGQGTDTQYF. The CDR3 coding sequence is TGCGCCAGCAGCATACAAGCGGGAGGGCAGGGCACAGATACGCAGTATTTT. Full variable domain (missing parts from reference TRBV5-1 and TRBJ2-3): KAGVTQTPRYLIKTRGQQVTLSCSPISGHRSVSWYQQTPGQGLQFLFEYFSETQRNKGNFPGRFSGRQFSNSRSEMNVSTLELGDSALYLCASSIQAGGQGTDTQYFGPGTRLTVL.

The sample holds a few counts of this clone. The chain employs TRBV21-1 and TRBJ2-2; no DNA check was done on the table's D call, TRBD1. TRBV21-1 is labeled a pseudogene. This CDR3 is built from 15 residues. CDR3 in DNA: TGTGCCAGCCCTGGGATGAGGGACAGTACCGGGGAGCTGTTTTTT. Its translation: CASPGMRDSTGELFF.

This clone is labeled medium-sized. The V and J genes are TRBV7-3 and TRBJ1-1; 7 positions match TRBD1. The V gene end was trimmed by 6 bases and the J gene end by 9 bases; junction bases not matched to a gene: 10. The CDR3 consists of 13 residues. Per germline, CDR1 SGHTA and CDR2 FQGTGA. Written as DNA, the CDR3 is TGTGCCAGCAGGCAATCTGAGGGACAGAAAGCTTTCTTT. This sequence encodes CASRQSEGQKAFF.

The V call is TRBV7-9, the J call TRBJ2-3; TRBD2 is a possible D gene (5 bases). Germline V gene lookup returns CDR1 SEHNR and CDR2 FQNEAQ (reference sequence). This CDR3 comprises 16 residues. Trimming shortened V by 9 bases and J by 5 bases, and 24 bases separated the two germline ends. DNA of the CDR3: TGTGCCAGTTCGAATTTCCGGGATTTGCTTGGAGATACGCAGTATTTT. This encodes CASSNFRDLLGDTQYF.

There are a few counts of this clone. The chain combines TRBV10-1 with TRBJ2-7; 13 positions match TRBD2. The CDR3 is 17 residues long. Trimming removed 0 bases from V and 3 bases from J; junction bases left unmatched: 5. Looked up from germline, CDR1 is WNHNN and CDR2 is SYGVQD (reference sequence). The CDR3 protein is CASSESGLAGILYEQYF. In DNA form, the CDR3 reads TGCGCCAGCAGTGAGTCGGGACTAGCGGGAATTCTCTACGAGCAGTACTTC.

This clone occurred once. The CDR3 protein is CASSTGLEDEQFF. CDR3 nucleotides: TGTGCCAGCAGCACGGGACTAGAGGATGAGCAGTTCTTC. The V gene is TRBV7-3, the J gene TRBJ2-1, with 8 bases identical to TRBD2. CDR1 is SGHTA and CDR2 is FQGTGA in the germline V gene. J was trimmed by 8 bases and V by 5 bases; bases with no gene match: 5. The CDR3 covers 13 residues.